This TCR beta chain stems from a study of neoadjuvant nivolumab and ipilimumab in lung cancer. Study observations and caveats: Only two of four nivolumab-treated tumors gained richness and clonality by surgery. Blood richness before therapy tracked richness in tumors resected after neoadjuvant therapy. Resected tumors had greater TCR richness and clonality than uninvolved lung.

CDR1 is SNHLY and CDR2 is FYNNEI in the germline V gene. CDR3 length equals 13 residues. V shed 6 bases and J 2 bases; nucleotides not matched to a gene: 2. On this clone: Its antigen is not known.

This table comes from immunoSEQ multiplex PCR, and its TCRdb copy is limited to in-frame clones, with some not included. The table has fewer than 30,000 clones, approximately 78% seen once. This clonotype was sampled from an adult with non-small cell lung cancer. The rearrangement uses TRBV2 and TRBJ2-5; TRBD1 agrees at 8 bases. This material consisted of tumor tissue, taken after neoadjuvant nivolumab, alone or with ipilimumab, at or shortly before surgery. The CDR3: CASRTGVQETQYF. CDR3 in DNA: TGTGCCAGCAGGACAGGGGTACAAGAGACCCAGTACTTC.